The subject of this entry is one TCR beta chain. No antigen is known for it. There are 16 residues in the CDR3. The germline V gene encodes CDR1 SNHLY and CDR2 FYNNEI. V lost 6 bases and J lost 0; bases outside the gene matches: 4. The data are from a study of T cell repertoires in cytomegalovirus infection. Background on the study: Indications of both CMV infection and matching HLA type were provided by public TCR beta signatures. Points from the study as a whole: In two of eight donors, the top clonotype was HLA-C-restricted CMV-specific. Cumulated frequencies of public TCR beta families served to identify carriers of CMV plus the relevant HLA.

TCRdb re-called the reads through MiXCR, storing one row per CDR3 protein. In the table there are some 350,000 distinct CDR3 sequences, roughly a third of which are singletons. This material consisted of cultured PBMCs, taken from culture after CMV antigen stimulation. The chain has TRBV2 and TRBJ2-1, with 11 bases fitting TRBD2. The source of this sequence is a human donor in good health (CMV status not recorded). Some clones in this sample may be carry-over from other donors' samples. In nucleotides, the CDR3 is TGTGCCAGCAGAGAGACTAGCGGGACCTCCTACAATGAGCAGTTCTTC. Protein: CASRETSGTSYNEQFF.